This is a list of T cell receptor beta chains from one sample in a study of cytomegalovirus exposure and HLA in healthy donors. Sequencing was performed with immunoSEQ multiplex PCR; in TCRdb, only in-frame clones are kept and a portion is missing. The sample lists some 110,000 clones, roughly a tenth occurring once. What was sequenced was PBMCs. Every receptor here comes from a man aged 35 to 55 in good health and CMV-seropositive. Both conserved end residues are part of each CDR3. The order of the fields is V gene, clone size, J gene, D gene, CDR3 DNA, CDR3 protein. A D gene is named only where the DNA matches it firmly. Part of the rows lack a size; the others show once, few, many or a class for expanded clones.

>TRBV7-8|few|TRBJ1-1|-
TGTGCCAGCAGCTTAGAGGGGATGAGCACTGAAGCTTTCTTT
CASSLEGMSTEAFF
>TRBV4-1|few|TRBJ2-7|TRBD1
TGCGCCAGCAGCCAGATATTACGGACAGGCTCCTACGAGCAGTACTTC
CASSQILRTGSYEQYF
>TRBV10-3|-|TRBJ2-7|-
TGTGCCATCAGTGAGTCGACTCCCACCTACGAGCAGTACTTC
CAISESTPTYEQYF
>TRBV7-2|-|TRBJ2-7|TRBD1
TGTGCCAGCAGCTTAACGCAGGGGGCTAATTACGAGCAGTACTTC
CASSLTQGANYEQYF
>TRBV2|-|TRBJ2-7|TRBD1
TGTGCCAGCGGATTACAGGGGTCCTCCTACGAGCAGTACTTC
CASGLQGSSYEQYF
>TRBV6-5|-|TRBJ2-2|-
TGTGCCAGCAGCAACGGTCATTTCCTCGGGGAGCTGTTTTTT
CASSNGHFLGELFF
>TRBV15|-|TRBJ2-7|TRBD2
TGTGCCACCAGCAGAGCCCCGGGACTAGCGGGAGACTACGAGCAGTACTTC
CATSRAPGLAGDYEQYF
>TRBV5-1|-|TRBJ2-5|TRBD1
TGCGCCAGCAGCCTTGGACAGAAAACAGGGGGCGAGACCCAGTACTTC
CASSLGQKTGGETQYF
>TRBV11-1|-|TRBJ2-1|-
TGTGCCAGCAGATCACGCCGACTAGAAGGCGAGCAGTTCTTC
CASRSRRLEGEQFF
>TRBV27|-|TRBJ2-1|-
TGTGCCAGCAGCCAGGGGAGCGGGGCATACAATGAGCAGTTCTTC
CASSQGSGAYNEQFF
>TRBV4-1|few|TRBJ2-1|-
TGCGCCAGCAGCCATACCCGGACAACCGAGCAGTTCTTC
CASSHTRTTEQFF
>TRBV6-1|-|TRBJ1-4|TRBD1
TGTGCCAGCAGTGAACGGCAGGGGGTAGAAAAACTGTTTTTT
CASSERQGVEKLFF
>TRBV25-1|-|TRBJ2-2|-
TGTGCCAGCAGTGAATTGGGGGGAACCGGGGAGCTGTTTTTT
CASSELGGTGELFF
>TRBV6-1|few|TRBJ2-5|TRBD2
TGTGCCAGCGATGAGACTAGCGGGAGAGCAGAGACCCAGTACTTC
CASDETSGRAETQYF
>TRBV7-2|-|TRBJ2-7|-
TGTGCCAGCAGCTTAGCTAGTGGCCGGGACGAGCAGTACTTC
CASSLASGRDEQYF
>TRBV19|-|TRBJ2-7|TRBD2
TGTGCCAGTAGTACGGGACTACACTACGAGCAGTACTTC
CASSTGLHYEQYF
>TRBV21-1|few|TRBJ1-1|-
TGTGCCAGCAGCAAAGAACAGCTATCGAACACTGAAGCTTTCTTT
CASSKEQLSNTEAFF
>TRBV4-1|-|TRBJ1-4|-
TGCGCCAGCAGCCAGGAAAGGTGGGCTGAAAAACTGTTTTTT
CASSQERWAEKLFF
>TRBV6-1|-|TRBJ2-1|TRBD2
TGTGCCAGCAGTGGACGCCCCCTAGCGGGAGTTTACAATGAGCAGTTCTTC
CASSGRPLAGVYNEQFF
>TRBV7-2|few|TRBJ2-7|-
TGTGCCAGCAGCTTAGGCCAAGGACAACTGGAGCAGTACTTC
CASSLGQGQLEQYF
>TRBV9|few|TRBJ2-1|-
TGTGCCAGCAGCCCCTTATCCGGGAGTACGGATGAGCAGTTCTTC
CASSPLSGSTDEQFF
>TRBV19|-|TRBJ2-1|TRBD2
TGTGCCAGTACCATCGTAGCGGGCGGTTACAATGAGCAGTTCTTC
CASTIVAGGYNEQFF
>TRBV10-1|few|TRBJ2-7|-
TGCGCCAGCAGTGATGGCTCAGAACCCTACGAGCAGTACTTC
CASSDGSEPYEQYF
>TRBV4-1|few|TRBJ2-1|-
TGCGCCAGCAGCCCCCTCTCCTACAATGAGCAGTTCTTC
CASSPLSYNEQFF
>TRBV30|-|TRBJ1-2|-
TGTGCCTGGAGTGTAATCCAGGGCAAGGCTAACTATGGCTACACCTTC
CAWSVIQGKANYGYTF
>TRBV14|few|TRBJ1-4|-
TGTGCCAGCAGCCAAGGTTCGATGTTGGGAGGGGAAAAACTGTTTTTT
CASSQGSMLGGEKLFF
>TRBV6-5|-|TRBJ1-3|-
TGTGCCAGCAGCCATGGACAGCGCTCTGGAAACACCATATATTTT
CASSHGQRSGNTIYF
>TRBV27|few|TRBJ2-7|-
TGTGCCAGCAGTTTATCAGGCAGGGGCGAGCAGTACTTC
CASSLSGRGEQYF
>TRBV5-1|few|TRBJ2-7|TRBD2
TGCGCCAGCAGCTTGGGGGCTAGCGGGGCTGCCTACGAGCAGTACTTC
CASSLGASGAAYEQYF
>TRBV28|once|TRBJ1-3|-
TGTGCCAGCGCAATTGGGGCGACTGGAAACACCATATATTTT
CASAIGATGNTIYF
>TRBV1|few|TRBJ2-7|-
TGCACCAGCAGCCAAGAAGGGGGGGACCTTACCTACGAGCAGTACTTC
CTSSQEGGDLTYEQYF
>TRBV7-9|few|TRBJ2-7|TRBD2
TGTGCCAGCAGCTCAACGGAGCGGGAGTCCTACGAGCAGTACTTC
CASSSTERESYEQYF
>TRBV28|-|TRBJ2-4|TRBD1
TGTGCCAGCAGTTTAGCAACAGGGGACCTAGCCAAAAACATTCAGTACTTC
CASSLATGDLAKNIQYF